The present T cell receptor (beta chain) was sequenced within a study of tumor and adjacent non-tumor tissue in lung cancer. Study in general: Patients comprised about eleven adenocarcinoma, 2 squamous cell carcinoma and 1 small cell lung cancer. Stage I to III disease affected ten to eleven men and a handful of women aged roughly 31 to 85.

General observations from the study: In normal lung, the top 100 clones were significantly more dominant than in tumor. Compared with tumor, normal lung showed significantly lower TCR diversity.

Details on this clonotype: Its specificity is not known. The junction departs from germline at one end; a sequencing error may be responsible.

There are 15 residues in the CDR3. RNA was extracted from bulk tissue without any cell sorting. A modified ARM-PCR protocol with three rounds of nested PCR amplified TCRbeta. MiXCR, applied by TCRdb to the multiplex PCR reads, yields one record per CDR3 protein. The sample contains about 200,000 distinct CDR3 sequences, less than 80% of which appear only once. The sequence came from a man aged 60-69 years with non-small cell lung cancer. The sample comprised lung tumor tissue. The V and J genes are TRBV12-3 or TRBV12-4 and TRBJ1-3; D may be TRBD1 (5 bases). The CDR3 bases are TGTGCCAGCAGCCTTGGGGGGTTTTCTGGAAAGACCATATATTTT. Amino acids: CASSLGGFSGKTIYF.